Shown below are 3 T cell receptor delta chains from a single sample sequenced in a study of Vδ1+ human thymocytes. No antigen is known for these receptors. Notes on the study in general: Highly polyclonal TRG and TRD repertoires with Gaussian CDR3 length distributions appeared in thymus.

Sequences come from RNA converted to cDNA by reverse transcription. Pooled V-gene forward primers with one constant-region reverse primer generated the CDR3 amplicons by multiplex PCR. With CATT, TCRdb re-called clones from the multiplex PCR reads. Of about 55,000 delta-chain clones listed, 15% to 20% are singletons. Sample: Vdelta1+ gamma-delta thymocytes from the thymus. Subset reported: FACS-sorted CD3+ TCRalphabeta- TCRVdelta1+ TCRVdelta2- thymocytes. The source is a boy under two years old who had congenital heart surgery.

This clone was counted between two and nine times. V and J are TRDV1 and TRDJ1, with 12 bases matching TRDD3. The CDR3 contains 20 residues. The V and J ends lost 6 bases and 4 bases, in that order; junction bases with no gene match: 21. Germline V lookup: CDR1 TSWWSYY, CDR2 QGS. The CDR3 DNA follows: TGTGCTCTTGGCAAGCTTCGGAGAACTGGGGGATACCGGGACGACGATAAACTCATCTTT. Translation: CALGKLRRTGGYRDDDKLIF.

The chain couples TRDV1 to TRDJ1, with 9 bases aligning to TRDD3. V gave up 3 bases and J gave up 0 bases; unmatched junction bases: 35. CDR3 length: 26 amino acids. The germline CDR1 and CDR2 sequences are TSWWSYY and QGS. The CDR3 bases are TGTGCTCTTGGGGATTTAACACTCTACGGCGGGGTTCACCGGGCTGGGGGATTCGAGTACACCGATAAACTCATCTTT. The encoded protein is CALGDLTLYGGVHRAGGFEYTDKLIF.

The chain is built from TRDV1 and TRDJ1; 12 bases fit TRDD3. V gave up 1 base and J gave up 6 bases; unmatched junction bases: 21. Germline V gene data show CDR1 as TSWWSYY and CDR2 as QGS. The CDR3 is made up of 21 amino acids. The CDR3 DNA reads TGTGCTCTTGGGGAACCAGTTCCTCTGCAGGTGGCTACTGGGGGATACAATAAACTCATCTTT. Its translation is CALGEPVPLQVATGGYNKLIF.